This is a list of T cell receptor beta chains from one sample in a study of cytomegalovirus exposure and HLA in healthy donors. This table comes from immunoSEQ multiplex PCR, and its TCRdb copy is limited to in-frame clones, with some not included. The profile shows some 180,000 clones, around three quarters of them singletons. The sequenced material came from PBMCs. The receptors were sampled from a woman in her thirties in good health and CMV-seropositive. CDR3s include the opening cysteine and the closing phenylalanine or tryptophan. A D gene is named only where the DNA matches it firmly. Clone size is shown for a subset of rows, as once, few, many or a class of expanded clone.

d_call	v_call	clone_size	j_call	cdr3_nt	cdr3_aa
NA	TRBV5-1	NA	TRBJ1-1	TGCGCCAGCAGCTTGGTCGCCGGGACACCGGCTACTGAAGCTTTCTTT	CASSLVAGTPATEAFF
TRBD2	TRBV4-2	NA	TRBJ2-5	TGTGCCAGCAGCCAAGATGGACTAGCGGGGGGCGGAGAGACCCAGTACTTC	CASSQDGLAGGGETQYF
NA	TRBV9	NA	TRBJ1-1	TGTGCCAGCAGCGCGGGGGGCAGGGCCGAGGCTTTCTTT	CASSAGGRAEAFF
NA	TRBV5-1	few	TRBJ1-1	TGCGCCAGCATATCTGAGGACGGGGGGACGACTGAAGCTTTCTTT	CASISEDGGTTEAFF
NA	TRBV4-2	NA	TRBJ1-6	TGTGCCAGCAGCCAAGAAGAGAGAAGCAATAATTCACCCCTCCACTTT	CASSQEERSNNSPLHF
NA	TRBV5-1	few	TRBJ2-3	TGCGCCAGCAGCCCGGAGGGGGGGCCAGATACGCAGTATTTT	CASSPEGGPDTQYF
NA	TRBV9	NA	TRBJ2-5	TGTGCCAGCAGCGTAGGAGCTTACCAAGAGACCCAGTACTTC	CASSVGAYQETQYF
TRBD1	TRBV4-3	NA	TRBJ1-2	TGCGCCAGCAGCCGAATTACAGGGGAATATGGCTACACCTTC	CASSRITGEYGYTF
NA	TRBV6-5	NA	TRBJ1-2	TGTGCCAGCAGTTACGGGACAAACTATGGCTACACCTTC	CASSYGTNYGYTF
NA	TRBV4-2	once	TRBJ1-5	TGTGCCAGCAGCCAAACGGGGGGAGAGCCCCAGCATTTT	CASSQTGGEPQHF
TRBD2	TRBV2	NA	TRBJ2-2	TGTGCCAGCATCCAACGGGGGGGTATGAACACCGGGGAGCTGTTTTTT	CASIQRGGMNTGELFF
TRBD2	TRBV28	NA	TRBJ2-4	TGTGCCAGCAGTTTAGGGGGACTAGCCTTAGCCAAAAACATTCAGTACTTC	CASSLGGLALAKNIQYF
NA	TRBV19	NA	TRBJ2-7	TGTGCCACCCAGACAGGCTCCGAGCAGTACTTC	CATQTGSEQYF
TRBD1	TRBV4-1	once	TRBJ1-1	TGCGCCAGCAGCCAAGAGCGGGCAGGGGGCAGGACTGAAGCTTTCTTT	CASSQERAGGRTEAFF
NA	TRBV28	NA	TRBJ1-6	TGTGCCAGCAGTTTGGGAGTGGGTTATAATTCACCCCTCCACTTT	CASSLGVGYNSPLHF
TRBD2	TRBV4-3	few	TRBJ2-3	TGCGCCAGCAGCCTGGGACTAGCAGGCACAGATACGCAGTATTTT	CASSLGLAGTDTQYF
TRBD1	TRBV2	NA	TRBJ2-5	TGTGCCAGCACCCGATCTCCGGGACAGGATCAAGAGACCCAGTACTTC	CASTRSPGQDQETQYF
NA	TRBV6-1	NA	TRBJ1-2	TGTGCCAGCGCGAGTCAGGCAGAGACGCTGGGCGGCTACACCTTC	CASASQAETLGGYTF
TRBD1	TRBV28	NA	TRBJ1-5	TGTGCCAGCGACACGACAGGGAGTCAGCCCCAGCATTTT	CASDTTGSQPQHF
NA	TRBV5-1	NA	TRBJ1-6	TGCGCCAGCAGCTCGGGGAGGGGCGGCTCACCCCTCCACTTT	CASSSGRGGSPLHF
TRBD1	TRBV28	NA	TRBJ1-5	TGTGCCAGCATAACCGCCGGGACAGGTCGTGTTCAGCCCCAGCATTTT	CASITAGTGRVQPQHF
TRBD2	TRBV18	NA	TRBJ2-3	TGTGCCAGCTCACCACCGTCTAGCGGGGTTAGCACAGATACGCAGTATTTT	CASSPPSSGVSTDTQYF
NA	TRBV28	NA	TRBJ1-5	TGTGCCAGCAGTTCTCCGGGACACTCCTATAGCAATCAGCCCCAGCATTTT	CASSSPGHSYSNQPQHF
TRBD2	TRBV4-2	NA	TRBJ2-1	TGTGCCAGCAGCCAAGATCGGGCGGGGGGGAGGAATGAGCAGTTCTTC	CASSQDRAGGRNEQFF
TRBD1	TRBV2	NA	TRBJ2-3	TGTGCCAGCAGGGTCTCCGGGACAGCGATTTACCCGCGTCAGTATTTT	CASRVSGTAIYPRQYF
TRBD2	TRBV7-6	few	TRBJ2-5	TGTGCCAGCAGCCAAGGGACTAGCGGGGGGACGATGGAGACCCAGTACTTC	CASSQGTSGGTMETQYF
NA	TRBV7-9	NA	TRBJ1-1	TGTGCCAGCAGTTATGGGGCGCCCACTGAAGCTTTCTTT	CASSYGAPTEAFF
NA	TRBV4-1	once	TRBJ1-6	TGCGCCAGCAGCCAAGAGGGGCAGCGTTATAATTCACCCCTCCACTTT	CASSQEGQRYNSPLHF
TRBD1	TRBV28	NA	TRBJ1-4	TGTGCCAGCAGTTCTGTGGACACCAGGGGGGAAAAACTGTTTTTT	CASSSVDTRGEKLFF
TRBD1	TRBV5-4	NA	TRBJ2-2	TGTGCCAGCAGCCTTCGGACAGGGCAGGGTGGGGAGCTGTTTTTT	CASSLRTGQGGELFF
TRBD1	TRBV9	NA	TRBJ2-7	TGTGCCAGCAGCGTAGCGGACAGGGGGCAGGGGCAGTACTTC	CASSVADRGQGQYF
NA	TRBV4-3	NA	TRBJ2-2	TGCGCCAGCAGCCCAGCGCTGGGGGGAGCCGGGGAGCTGTTTTTT	CASSPALGGAGELFF
NA	TRBV28	NA	TRBJ1-5	TGTGCCAGCACCCGACCGGGGGGCAATCAGCCCCAGCATTTT	CASTRPGGNQPQHF
NA	TRBV5-5	NA	TRBJ1-1	TGTGCCAGCAGCTCTCGAACAGGGGAAGCTTTCTTT	CASSSRTGEAFF
TRBD1	TRBV19	NA	TRBJ2-7	TGTGCCAGTAGTGAGGCAGGGGGATCCTACGAGCAGTACTTC	CASSEAGGSYEQYF
NA	TRBV7-6	few	TRBJ2-5	TGTGCCAGCAGCTTACGGGGGGAGACCCAGTACTTC	CASSLRGETQYF
NA	TRBV6-6	NA	TRBJ1-5	TGTGCCAGCAGCCCTCTCGGGGGTAGCAATCAGCCCCAGCATTTT	CASSPLGGSNQPQHF
NA	TRBV11-3	NA	TRBJ1-6	TGTGCCAGCAGCTGGAGTCGGGGTTGGAGTTCACCCCTCCACTTT	CASSWSRGWSSPLHF
TRBD2	TRBV5-6	NA	TRBJ2-7	TGTGCCAGCAGCTCCTGGTTACTAGCGGGGAAAGAGCAGTACTTC	CASSSWLLAGKEQYF
TRBD1	TRBV11-2	few	TRBJ2-7	TGTGCCAGCAGCTTACCGACAGGGGCCGAGCAGTACTTC	CASSLPTGAEQYF
NA	TRBV7-3	NA	TRBJ1-2	TGTGCCAGCAGCTTAAGGGGCGATCCCCCGGACCATGGCTACACCTTC	CASSLRGDPPDHGYTF
NA	TRBV7-8	NA	TRBJ1-1	TGTGCCAGCAGCCCTCAGGGTTGGAACACTGAAGCTTTCTTT	CASSPQGWNTEAFF